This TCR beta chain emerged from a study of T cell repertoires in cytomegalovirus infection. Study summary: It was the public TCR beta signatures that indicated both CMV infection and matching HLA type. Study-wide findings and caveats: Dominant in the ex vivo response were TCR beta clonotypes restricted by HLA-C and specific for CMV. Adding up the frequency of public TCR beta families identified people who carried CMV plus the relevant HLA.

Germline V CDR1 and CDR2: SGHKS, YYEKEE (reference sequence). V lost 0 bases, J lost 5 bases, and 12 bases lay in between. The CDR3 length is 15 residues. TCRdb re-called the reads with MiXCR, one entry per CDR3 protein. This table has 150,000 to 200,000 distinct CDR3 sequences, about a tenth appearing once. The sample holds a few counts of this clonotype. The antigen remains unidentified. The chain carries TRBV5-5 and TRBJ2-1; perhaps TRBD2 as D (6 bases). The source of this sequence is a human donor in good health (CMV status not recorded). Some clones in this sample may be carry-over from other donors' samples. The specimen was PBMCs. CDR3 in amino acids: CASSLGVGGHNEQFF. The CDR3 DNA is TGTGCCAGCAGCTTGGGGGTGGGGGGTCACAATGAGCAGTTCTTC.